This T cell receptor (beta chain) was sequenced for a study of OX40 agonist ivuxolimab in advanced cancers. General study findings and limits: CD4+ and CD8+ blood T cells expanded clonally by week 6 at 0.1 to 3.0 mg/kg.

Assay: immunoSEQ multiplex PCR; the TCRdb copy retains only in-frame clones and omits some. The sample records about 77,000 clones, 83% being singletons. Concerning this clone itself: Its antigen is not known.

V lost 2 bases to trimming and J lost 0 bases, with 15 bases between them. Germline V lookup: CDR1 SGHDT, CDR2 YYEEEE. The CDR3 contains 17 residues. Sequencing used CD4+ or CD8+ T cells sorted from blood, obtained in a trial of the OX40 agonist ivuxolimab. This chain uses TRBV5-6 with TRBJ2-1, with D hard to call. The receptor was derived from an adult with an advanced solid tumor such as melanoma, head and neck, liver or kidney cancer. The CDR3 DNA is TGTGCCAGCAGCTTATTACACGAACGGGTCTCCTACAATGAGCAGTTCTTC. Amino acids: CASSLLHERVSYNEQFF. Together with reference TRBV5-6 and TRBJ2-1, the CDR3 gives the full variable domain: DAGVTQSPTHLIKTRGQQVTLRCSPKSGHDTVSWYQQALGQGPQFIFQYYEEEERQRGNFPDRFSGHQFPNYSSELNVNALLLGDSALYLCASSLLHERVSYNEQFFGPGTRLTVL.